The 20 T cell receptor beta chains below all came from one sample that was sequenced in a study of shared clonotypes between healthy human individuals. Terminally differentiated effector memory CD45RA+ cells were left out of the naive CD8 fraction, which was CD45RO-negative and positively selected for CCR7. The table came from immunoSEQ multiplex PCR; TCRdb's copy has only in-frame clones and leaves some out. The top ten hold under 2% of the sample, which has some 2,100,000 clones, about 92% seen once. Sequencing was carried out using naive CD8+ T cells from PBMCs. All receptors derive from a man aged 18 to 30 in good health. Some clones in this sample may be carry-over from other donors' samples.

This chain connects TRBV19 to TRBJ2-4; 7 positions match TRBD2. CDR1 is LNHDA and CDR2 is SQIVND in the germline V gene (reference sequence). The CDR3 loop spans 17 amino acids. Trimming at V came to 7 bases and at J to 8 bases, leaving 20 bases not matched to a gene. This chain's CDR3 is CASTQSGRRELKDIQYF. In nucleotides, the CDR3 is TGTGCCAGTACCCAATCCGGGAGGAGAGAGCTGAAAGACATTCAGTACTTC.

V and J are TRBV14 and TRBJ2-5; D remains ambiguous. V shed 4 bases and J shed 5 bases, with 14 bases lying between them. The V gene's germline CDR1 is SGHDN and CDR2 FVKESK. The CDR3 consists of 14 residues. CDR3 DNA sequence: TGTGCCAGCAGCCCACGACCCGCACGGGAGACCCAGTACTTC. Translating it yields CASSPRPARETQYF.

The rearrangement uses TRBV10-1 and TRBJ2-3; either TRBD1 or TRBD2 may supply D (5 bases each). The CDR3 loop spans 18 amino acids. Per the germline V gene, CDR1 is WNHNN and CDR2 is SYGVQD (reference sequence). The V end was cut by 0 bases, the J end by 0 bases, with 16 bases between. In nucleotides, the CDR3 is TGCGCCAGCAGTGAGTCGTTGGGGGACCGATTAAGCACAGATACGCAGTATTTT. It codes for CASSESLGDRLSTDTQYF.

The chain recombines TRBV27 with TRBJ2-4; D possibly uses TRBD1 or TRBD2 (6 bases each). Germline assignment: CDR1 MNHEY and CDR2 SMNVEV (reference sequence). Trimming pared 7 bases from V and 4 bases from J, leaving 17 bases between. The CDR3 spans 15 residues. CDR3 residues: CASKGGLGVKNIQYF. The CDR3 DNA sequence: TGTGCCAGCAAGGGGGGCCTGGGGGTTAAAAACATTCAGTACTTC.

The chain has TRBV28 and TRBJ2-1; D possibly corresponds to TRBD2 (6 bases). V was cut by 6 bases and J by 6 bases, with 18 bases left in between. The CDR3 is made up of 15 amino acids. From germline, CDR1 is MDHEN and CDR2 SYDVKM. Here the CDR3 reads CASSDRDFNGNEQFF. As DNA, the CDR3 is TGTGCCAGCAGCGACCGGGACTTTAATGGCAATGAGCAGTTCTTC.

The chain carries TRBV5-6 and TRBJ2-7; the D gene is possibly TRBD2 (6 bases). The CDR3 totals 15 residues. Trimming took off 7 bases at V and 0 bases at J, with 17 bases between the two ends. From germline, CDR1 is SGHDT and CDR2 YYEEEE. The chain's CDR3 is CASAGGPTDSYEQYF. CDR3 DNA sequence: TGTGCCAGCGCCGGGGGACCTACCGACTCCTACGAGCAGTACTTC.

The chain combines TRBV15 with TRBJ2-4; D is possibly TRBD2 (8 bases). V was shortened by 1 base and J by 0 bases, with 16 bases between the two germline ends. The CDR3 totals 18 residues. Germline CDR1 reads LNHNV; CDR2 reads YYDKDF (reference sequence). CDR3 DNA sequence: TGTGCCACCAGCAGAGTTAGCGGGGACAGCGAAGCCAAAAACATTCAGTACTTC. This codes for CATSRVSGDSEAKNIQYF.

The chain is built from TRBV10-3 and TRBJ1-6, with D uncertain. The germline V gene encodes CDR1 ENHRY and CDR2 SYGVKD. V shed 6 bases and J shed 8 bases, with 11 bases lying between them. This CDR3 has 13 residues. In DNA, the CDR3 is TGTGCCATCAGGCCGGGAAGGGATTCACCCCTCCACTTT. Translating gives CAIRPGRDSPLHF.

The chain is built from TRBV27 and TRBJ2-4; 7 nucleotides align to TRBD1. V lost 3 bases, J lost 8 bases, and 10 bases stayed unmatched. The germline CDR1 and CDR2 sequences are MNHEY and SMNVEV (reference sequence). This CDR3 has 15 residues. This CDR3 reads CASSFLGQGVYIQYF. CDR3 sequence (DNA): TGTGCCAGCAGTTTTTTGGGGCAGGGGGTATACATTCAGTACTTC.

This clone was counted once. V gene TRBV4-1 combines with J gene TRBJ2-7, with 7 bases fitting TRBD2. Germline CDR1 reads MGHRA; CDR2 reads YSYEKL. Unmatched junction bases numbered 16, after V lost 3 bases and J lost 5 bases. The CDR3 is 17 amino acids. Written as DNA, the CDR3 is TGCGCCAGCAGCCAGGAGATGGCAGGACTAGATACCCACGAGCAGTACTTC. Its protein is CASSQEMAGLDTHEQYF.

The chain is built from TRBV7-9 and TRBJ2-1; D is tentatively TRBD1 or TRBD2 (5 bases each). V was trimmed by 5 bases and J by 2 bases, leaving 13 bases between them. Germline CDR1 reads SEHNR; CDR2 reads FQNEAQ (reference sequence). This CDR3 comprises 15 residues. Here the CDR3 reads CASSRPGPTYNEQFF. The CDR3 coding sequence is TGTGCCAGCAGCCGACCGGGACCTACCTACAATGAGCAGTTCTTC.

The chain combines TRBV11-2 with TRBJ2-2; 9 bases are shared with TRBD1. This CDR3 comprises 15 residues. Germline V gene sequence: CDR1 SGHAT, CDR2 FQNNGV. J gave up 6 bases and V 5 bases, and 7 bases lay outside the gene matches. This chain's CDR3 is CASSHRQGVAGELFF. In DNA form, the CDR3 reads TGTGCCAGCAGCCACCGACAGGGGGTTGCCGGGGAGCTGTTTTTT.

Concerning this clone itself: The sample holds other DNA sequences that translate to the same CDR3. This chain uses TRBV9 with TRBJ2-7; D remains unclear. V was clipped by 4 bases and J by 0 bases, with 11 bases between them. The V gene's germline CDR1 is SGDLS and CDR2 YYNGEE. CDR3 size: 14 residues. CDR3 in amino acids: CASSPGRSSYEQYF. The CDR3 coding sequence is TGTGCCAGCAGCCCCGGCCGGAGCTCCTACGAGCAGTACTTC.

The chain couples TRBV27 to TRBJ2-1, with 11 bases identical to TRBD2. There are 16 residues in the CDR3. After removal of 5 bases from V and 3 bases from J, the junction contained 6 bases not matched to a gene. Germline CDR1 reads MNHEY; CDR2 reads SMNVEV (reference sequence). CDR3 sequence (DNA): TGTGCCAGCAGTGCCCCTAGCGGGAGGAACTACAATGAGCAGTTCTTC. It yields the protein CASSAPSGRNYNEQFF.

This CDR3 reads CASSLGSGNEQYF. The CDR3 coding sequence is TGTGCCAGCAGCTTAGGTTCTGGGAACGAGCAGTACTTC. The V gene is TRBV7-8, the J gene TRBJ2-7; no reliable D call. Trimming took off 1 base at V and 5 bases at J, with 9 bases between the two ends. CDR1 and CDR2 (germline): SGHVS, FQNEAQ. CDR3 size: 13 residues.

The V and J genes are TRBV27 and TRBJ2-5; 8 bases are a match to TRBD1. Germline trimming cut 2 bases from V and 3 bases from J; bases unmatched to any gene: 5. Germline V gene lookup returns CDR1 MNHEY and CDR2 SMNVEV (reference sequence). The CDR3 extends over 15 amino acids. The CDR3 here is CASSLGTGEKETQYF. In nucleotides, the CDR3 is TGTGCCAGCAGTTTAGGGACAGGAGAAAAAGAGACCCAGTACTTC.

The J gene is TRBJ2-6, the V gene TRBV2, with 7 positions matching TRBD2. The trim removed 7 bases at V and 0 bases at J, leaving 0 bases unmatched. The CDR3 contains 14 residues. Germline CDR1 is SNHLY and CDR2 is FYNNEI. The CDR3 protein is CASKRGSGANVLTF. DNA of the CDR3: TGTGCCAGCAAGCGGGGCTCTGGGGCCAACGTCCTGACTTTC.

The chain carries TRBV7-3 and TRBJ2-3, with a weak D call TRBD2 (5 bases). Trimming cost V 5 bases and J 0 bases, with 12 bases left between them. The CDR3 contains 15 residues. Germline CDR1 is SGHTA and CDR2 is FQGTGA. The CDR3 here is CASSAGITSTDTQYF. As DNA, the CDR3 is TGTGCCAGCAGCGCCGGGATAACTAGCACAGATACGCAGTATTTT.

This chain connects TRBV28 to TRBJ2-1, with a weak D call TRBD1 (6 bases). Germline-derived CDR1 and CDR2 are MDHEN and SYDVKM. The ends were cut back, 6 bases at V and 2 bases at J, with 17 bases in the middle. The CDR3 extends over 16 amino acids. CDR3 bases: TGTGCCAGCAGCCATATTACAGGGTCCCCCTACAATGAGCAGTTCTTC. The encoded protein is CASSHITGSPYNEQFF.

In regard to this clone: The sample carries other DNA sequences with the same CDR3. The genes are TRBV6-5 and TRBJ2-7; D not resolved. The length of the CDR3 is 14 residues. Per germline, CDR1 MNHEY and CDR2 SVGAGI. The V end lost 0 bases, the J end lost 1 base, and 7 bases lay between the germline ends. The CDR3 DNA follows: TGTGCCAGCAGTTACTCATCCGTGTCCTACGAGCAGTACTTC. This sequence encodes CASSYSSVSYEQYF.